The 17 T cell receptor beta chains given below trace back to one sample, sequenced in a study of T cell changes during pregnancy in multiple sclerosis. TCRdb keeps only in-frame clones here, not all; method: immunoSEQ multiplex PCR. Of about 48,000 clones in the sample, approximately 92% are singletons; the top ten hold approximately 0.9%. The source material was CD4+ T cells from peripheral blood mononuclear cells, sampled in the second trimester of pregnancy. These TCRs come from a female donor in good health, enrolled as a control in a pregnancy study.

The V call is TRBV28, the J call TRBJ2-1; 9 nucleotides line up with TRBD2. Germline CDR1 is MDHEN and CDR2 is SYDVKM. V lost 7 bases to trimming and J lost 2 bases; unmatched junction nucleotides: 6. CDR3 length: 15 amino acids. The CDR3 DNA sequence: TGTGCCAGCACAACCTCTAGCGGGACCTACAATGAGCAGTTCTTC. Its protein product is CASTTSSGTYNEQFF.

There are a few counts of this clone. The chain carries TRBV11-3 and TRBJ2-2, with D possibly being TRBD2 (5 bases). Germline CDR1 is SGHNT and CDR2 is YENEEA. The CDR3 loop spans 15 amino acids. V was cut by 1 base and J by 6 bases, with 12 bases left in between. The CDR3 DNA follows: TGTGCCAGCAGCTTAGTCTCTACCGGGGCCGGGGAGCTGTTTTTT. Its protein product is CASSLVSTGAGELFF.

The chain joins TRBV4-1 to TRBJ2-4; TRBD2 matches at 13 bases. Unmatched junction bases numbered 8, after V lost 2 bases and J lost 10 bases. Germline V gene lookup returns CDR1 MGHRA and CDR2 YSYEKL. The CDR3 consists of 16 residues. The CDR3 spells CASSQRTSGRAPIQYF. The CDR3 DNA is TGCGCCAGCAGCCAAAGAACTAGCGGGAGGGCCCCTATTCAGTACTTC.

This clone was found once. The chain employs TRBV11-2 and TRBJ2-6; maybe TRBD2 (5 bases). CDR3 length: 15 amino acids. Trimming took off 4 bases at V and 2 bases at J, with 9 bases between the two ends. Germline V CDR1 and CDR2: SGHAT, FQNNGV. DNA of the CDR3: TGTGCCAGCAGCTCTACTAGAGCTGGGGCCAACGTCCTGACTTTC. It encodes CASSSTRAGANVLTF.

In this sample, this clone turned up once. J is TRBJ2-5 and V is TRBV10-3; weak D call: TRBD2 (7 bases). In germline, CDR1 is ENHRY, CDR2 SYGVKD. The ends were cut back, 10 bases at V and 2 bases at J, with 11 bases in the middle. The CDR3 spans 12 residues. CDR3 region: CATGGQQETQYF. The CDR3 DNA follows: TGTGCCACCGGGGGGCAACAAGAGACCCAGTACTTC.

The chain uses TRBV7-8 and TRBJ1-1, with 7 bases identical to TRBD1. Per the germline V gene, CDR1 is SGHVS and CDR2 is FQNEAQ. This CDR3 is 16 amino acids long. The ends lost 6 bases at V and 4 bases at J; junction bases unmatched: 14. CDR3 coding DNA: TGTGCCAGCAGTCAGAAGGAGGGACAGCCAGTCACTGAAGCTTTCTTT. Its protein product is CASSQKEGQPVTEAFF.

The V gene is TRBV25-1, the J gene TRBJ2-1; TRBD1 is a possible D gene (6 bases). Germline assignment: CDR1 MGHDK and CDR2 SYGVNS. The CDR3 length is 16 residues. V was shortened by 4 bases and J by 2 bases, with 15 bases between the two germline ends. The CDR3 here is CASSVNREETYNEQFF. Written as DNA, the CDR3 is TGTGCCAGCAGTGTCAACAGGGAAGAGACCTACAATGAGCAGTTCTTC.

The V gene is TRBV29-1, the J gene TRBJ1-2; D unclear. Germline values: CDR1 SQVTM, CDR2 ANQGSEA. Trimming removed 7 bases from V and 1 base from J, with 10 bases in between. The CDR3 has 12 residues. CDR3 in amino acids: CSAIQINYGYTF. CDR3 DNA: TGCAGCGCCATACAAATTAACTATGGCTACACCTTC.

This chain links TRBV10-3 with TRBJ1-4; 11 bases line up with TRBD1. CDR3 length: 15 amino acids. J lost 7 bases, V lost 3 bases, and 4 bases had no gene match. The germline V gene encodes CDR1 ENHRY and CDR2 SYGVKD. The CDR3 sequence is CAISEPGQGVEKLFF. The CDR3 DNA is TGTGCCATCAGTGAACCGGGACAGGGGGTTGAAAAACTGTTTTTT.

The chain uses TRBV7-3 and TRBJ2-7, with D possibly TRBD1 on 6 matching bases. V lost 1 base and J lost 3, with 13 bases in between. This CDR3 comprises 15 residues. The germline V gene has CDR1 SGHTA and CDR2 FQGTGA. CDR3 DNA sequence: TGTGCCAGCAGCTTAAGAGGGGGACACCTCTACGAGCAGTACTTC. It yields the protein CASSLRGGHLYEQYF.

J is TRBJ2-1 and V is TRBV5-6, with D possibly TRBD2 on 5 matching bases. V lost 1 base and J 9 bases, leaving 17 bases between the germline ends. The CDR3 consists of 15 residues. Germline loops: CDR1 SGHDT, CDR2 YYEEEE. Written as DNA, the CDR3 is TGTGCCAGCAGCTTGCCGGGGTGGGCCGTCAGTGAGCAGTTCTTC. Its protein product is CASSLPGWAVSEQFF. The full variable domain, completed using reference TRBV5-6 and TRBJ2-1, is DAGVTQSPTHLIKTRGQQVTLRCSPKSGHDTVSWYQQALGQGPQFIFQYYEEEERQRGNFPDRFSGHQFPNYSSELNVNALLLGDSALYLCASSLPGWAVSEQFFGPGTRLTVL.

V is TRBV4-2 and J is TRBJ2-1; weak D call: TRBD1 (6 bases). This CDR3 is 14 amino acids long. The germline V and J ends were trimmed by 3 bases and 5 bases, with 11 bases remaining between them. Germline lookup yields CDR1 LGHNA and CDR2 YNFKEQ. CDR3: CASSQTGTNNEQFF. CDR3 nucleotide sequence: TGTGCCAGCAGCCAGACCGGGACAAACAATGAGCAGTTCTTC.

The V call is TRBV10-3, the J call TRBJ2-3; 8 bases agree with TRBD2. With V trimmed by 3 bases and J by 4 bases, 9 bases remained unmatched. The CDR3 is 16 residues long. Germline V gene data show CDR1 as ENHRY and CDR2 as SYGVKD. The CDR3 nucleotides are TGTGCCATCAGTGACGAAGCGGGAGTCGGAGCAGATACGCAGTATTTT. Translated, it gives CAISDEAGVGADTQYF.

V is TRBV19 and J is TRBJ2-3, with 7 bases aligning to TRBD2. The germline gives CDR1 LNHDA, CDR2 SQIVND (reference sequence). Trimming took 6 bases from V and 3 from J; bases not matched to a gene: 6. The CDR3 is 14 residues long. This CDR3 is CASSAVGGTDTQYF. The CDR3 region has the DNA TGTGCCAGTAGCGCGGTGGGGGGGACAGATACGCAGTATTTT.

The chain carries TRBV9 and TRBJ2-2; TRBD2 matches 10 bases. The CDR3 consists of 16 residues. Per germline, CDR1 SGDLS and CDR2 YYNGEE. The V segment lost 4 bases and the J segment 4 bases; nucleotides outside the gene matches: 7. CDR3 protein: CASSPGLAVSTGELFF. The CDR3 DNA sequence: TGTGCCAGCAGCCCTGGACTAGCGGTCAGCACCGGGGAGCTGTTTTTT.

CDR3 DNA sequence: TGTGCCAGCCAGTTAGGGCCTAGGTGGGAAGGGGCTGAAGCTTTCTTT. It yields the protein CASQLGPRWEGAEAFF. V is TRBV6-6 and J is TRBJ1-1; tentatively, D is TRBD1 (5 bases). Germline CDR1 and CDR2: MNHNY and SVGAGI (reference sequence). The CDR3 length is 16 residues. The V gene lost 8 bases and the J gene lost 6 bases, with 25 bases spanning the gap.

The rearrangement links TRBV5-1 to TRBJ2-2, with 7 bases aligning to TRBD2. Losses at the gene ends were 1 base for V and 4 bases for J; bases not matched to a gene: 4. The CDR3 covers 15 residues. The germline V gene encodes CDR1 SGHRS and CDR2 YFSETQ. The CDR3 DNA reads TGCGCCAGCAGCTTGAAGGCGGGAGTCACCGGGGAGCTGTTTTTT. Amino acids: CASSLKAGVTGELFF.